This T cell receptor (beta chain) was recorded in a study of blood T cell repertoires in COVID-19. Study background: Specimens from acute and convalescent COVID-19 originated in the United States, Italy and Spain. Sources were T cells, B-cell-depleted T cells, or PBMCs; the material itself was cDNA or gDNA.

From germline, CDR1 is PRHDT and CDR2 FYEKMQ (reference sequence). The CDR3 covers 15 residues. V lost 5 bases and J lost 2, with 16 bases in between. Authors' analysis steps: Reference gene primers were amplified, and this amplification served to estimate nucleated cell counts. Data came from immunoSEQ multiplex PCR; TCRdb stores just in-frame clones and leaves some out. V and J calls and clone size are copied from that table; D and trimming were computed from the DNA. The profile shows about 190,000 clones, 90% of them singletons. The J gene is TRBJ2-7, the V gene TRBV13; a possible D gene is TRBD1 (5 bases). The sequence was collected from a man aged 50-60 years with acute or convalescent COVID-19. The sample consisted of peripheral blood. CDR3 in DNA: TGTGCCAGCAGCCCGAGGAGACAGCAGACCTACGAGCAGTACTTC. Translating gives CASSPRRQQTYEQYF. Variable domain in full (rest from reference TRBV13 and TRBJ2-7): AAGVIQSPRHLIKEKRETATLKCYPIPRHDTVYWYQQGPGQDPQFLISFYEKMQSDKGSIPDRFSAQQFSDYHSELNMSSLELGDSALYFCASSPRRQQTYEQYFGPGTRLTVT.